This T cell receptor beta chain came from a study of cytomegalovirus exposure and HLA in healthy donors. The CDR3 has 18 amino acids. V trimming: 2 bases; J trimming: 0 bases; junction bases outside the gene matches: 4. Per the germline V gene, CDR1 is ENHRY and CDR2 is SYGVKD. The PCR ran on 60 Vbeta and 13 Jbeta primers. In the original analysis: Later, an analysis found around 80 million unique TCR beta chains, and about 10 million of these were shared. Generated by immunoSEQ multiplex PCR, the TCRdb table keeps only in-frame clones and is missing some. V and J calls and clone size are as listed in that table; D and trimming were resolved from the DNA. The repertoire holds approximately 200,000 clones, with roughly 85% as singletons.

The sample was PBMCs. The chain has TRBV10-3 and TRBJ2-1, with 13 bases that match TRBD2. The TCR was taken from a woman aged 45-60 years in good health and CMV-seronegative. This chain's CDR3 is CAISERGLAGLSYNEQFF. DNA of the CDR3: TGTGCCATCAGTGAGCGGGGACTAGCGGGACTCTCCTACAATGAGCAGTTCTTC.